The T cell receptor (beta chain) under discussion was sequenced for a study of cytomegalovirus exposure and HLA in healthy donors. Study-wide results and limits: Diagnosis of cytomegalovirus status made by the classifier reportedly showed high specificity and sensitivity.

This CDR3 is built from 13 residues. The germline V gene encodes CDR1 SGHRS and CDR2 YFSETQ. Trimming removed 4 bases from V and 2 bases from J, with 9 bases in between. Some clones are missing from TCRdb's copy, which holds only in-frame ones; the method was immunoSEQ multiplex PCR. The data show approximately 270,000 clones, just over 85% seen once. In regard to this clone: No antigen is known for it.

This TCR derives from a woman aged 18-29 years in good health and CMV-seronegative. This chain links TRBV5-1 with TRBJ1-2; D is possibly TRBD1 (5 bases). Sequencing was done on a sample of PBMCs. The CDR3 coding sequence is TGCGCCAGCAGCCCGGACATAAACTATGGCTACACCTTC. It specifies CASSPDINYGYTF.